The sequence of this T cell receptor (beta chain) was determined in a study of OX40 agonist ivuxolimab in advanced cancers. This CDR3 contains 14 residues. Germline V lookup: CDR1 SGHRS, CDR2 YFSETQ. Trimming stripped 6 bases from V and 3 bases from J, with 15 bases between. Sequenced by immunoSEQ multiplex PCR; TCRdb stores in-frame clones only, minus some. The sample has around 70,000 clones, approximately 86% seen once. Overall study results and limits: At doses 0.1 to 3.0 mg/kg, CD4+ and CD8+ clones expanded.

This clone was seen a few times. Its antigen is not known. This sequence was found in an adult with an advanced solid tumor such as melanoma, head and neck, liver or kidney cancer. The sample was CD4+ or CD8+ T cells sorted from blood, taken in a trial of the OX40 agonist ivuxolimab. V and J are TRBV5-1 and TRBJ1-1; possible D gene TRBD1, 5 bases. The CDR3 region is CASTRDDSHTEAFF. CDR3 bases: TGCGCCAGCACTAGGGATGACAGTCACACTGAAGCTTTCTTT.